This T cell receptor beta chain was captured in a study of blood T cell repertoires in COVID-19. Across the whole study: Sites across the United States, Italy and Spain contributed samples from acute and convalescent COVID-19. T cells, B-cell-depleted T cells, or PBMCs supplied cDNA or gDNA.

Per the study methods: Amplification with reference gene primers provided the estimates of nucleated cell counts. The data were produced by immunoSEQ multiplex PCR, yet TCRdb's version contains in-frame clones alone and is incomplete. V, J and clone size derive from that table, while D and trimming were established from the DNA sequence. The sample has about 160,000 clones; 85% to 95% are singletons. There are 15 residues in the CDR3. The germline V gene encodes CDR1 MNHEY and CDR2 SVGAGI. The J segment lost 5 bases and the V segment lost 6 bases, leaving 11 bases of the junction unmatched. The sequenced material came from peripheral blood. The receptor was derived from a woman in her fifties or sixties with acute or convalescent COVID-19. The rearrangement uses TRBV6-5 and TRBJ2-7; 9 nucleotides line up with TRBD1. The CDR3 region is CASRDPGTGYHEQYF. As DNA, the CDR3 is TGTGCCAGCAGGGACCCTGGGACAGGGTACCACGAGCAGTACTTC.